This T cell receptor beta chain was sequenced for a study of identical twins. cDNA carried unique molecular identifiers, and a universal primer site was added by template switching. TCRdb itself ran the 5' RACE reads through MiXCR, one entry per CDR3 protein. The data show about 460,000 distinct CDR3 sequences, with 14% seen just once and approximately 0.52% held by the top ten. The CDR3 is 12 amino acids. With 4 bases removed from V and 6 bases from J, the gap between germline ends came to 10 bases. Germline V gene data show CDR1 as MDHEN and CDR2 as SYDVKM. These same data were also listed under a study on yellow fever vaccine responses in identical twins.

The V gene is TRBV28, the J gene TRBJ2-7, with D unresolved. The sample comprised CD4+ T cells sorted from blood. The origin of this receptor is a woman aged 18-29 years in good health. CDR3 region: CASSSSPGEQYF. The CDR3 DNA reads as TGTGCCAGCAGTTCCTCCCCCGGCGAGCAGTACTTC.